This T cell receptor beta chain was documented in a study of blood T cell repertoires in COVID-19. Trimming took off 6 bases at V and 5 bases at J, with 22 bases between the two ends. The length of the CDR3 is 16 residues. Looked up from germline, CDR1 is MDHEN and CDR2 is SYDVKM. Assay: immunoSEQ multiplex PCR; the TCRdb copy retains only in-frame clones and omits some. The sample includes 250,000 to 300,000 clones, roughly 89% of them seen just once. The TCR comes from a woman in her 40s who had recovered from COVID-19. Sequencing was done on a sample of peripheral blood. The chain has TRBV28 and TRBJ1-1; unclear D gene. The CDR3 region is CASSQNPGAPKTEAFF. CDR3 coding DNA: TGTGCCAGCAGCCAAAACCCGGGAGCACCCAAGACTGAAGCTTTCTTT. Combining the CDR3 with reference TRBV28 and TRBJ1-1 gives the whole variable domain DVKVTQSSRYLVKRTGEKVFLECVQDMDHENMFWYRQDPGLGLRLIYFSYDVKMKEKGDIPEGYSVSREKKERFSLILESASTNQTSMYLCASSQNPGAPKTEAFFGQGTRLTVV.